This T cell receptor beta chain was sequenced in a study of CD8 T cells in ankylosing spondylitis. Points from the study as a whole: Past studies reported some motif variants in reactive arthritis synovial fluid and blood.

TCRdb reprocessed the 5' RACE reads with MiXCR, giving one entry per CDR3 protein. The sample consists of roughly 69,000 distinct CDR3 sequences, 5.3% of them appearing once. This clonotype was observed at least ten times. Its antigen is unidentified. Trimming took 3 bases from V and 2 from J, leaving 14 bases between them. This CDR3 region has 15 residues. CDR1 is SGHRS and CDR2 is YFSETQ in the germline V gene. The receptor's source is a male donor with ankylosing spondylitis or in good health (not recorded which). The V and J genes are TRBV5-1 and TRBJ1-1; D may be TRBD1 (6 bases). Sequencing input: blood, either unsorted or a sorted T cell fraction (not recorded which). The CDR3 sequence is CASSSRGHSNTEAFF. The CDR3, as DNA: TGCGCCAGCAGCTCCCGGGGACACAGCAACACTGAAGCTTTCTTT.